This is a list of T cell receptor beta chains from one sample in a study of T cell repertoires in cytomegalovirus infection. The antigens of these receptors remain unknown. TCRdb re-called the reads with MiXCR, one entry per CDR3 protein. The table records just under 500,000 distinct CDR3 sequences, around a third of them present only once. Here the sequenced sample was cultured PBMCs, taken from culture after CMV antigen stimulation. The origin of the receptors is a human donor in good health (CMV status not recorded). Some clones in this sample may be carry-over from other donors' samples. The CDR3 runs from the conserved cysteine through the conserved F or W. Fields, in order: clone size, D gene, J gene, V gene, CDR3 protein, CDR3 DNA. A D gene is named only where the DNA matches it firmly. Clone size is shown for a subset of rows, as once, few, many or a class of expanded clone.

NA	NA	TRBJ2-5	TRBV5-4	CASSRDPSEETQYF	TGTGCCAGCAGCCGGGACCCCAGCGAGGAGACCCAGTACTTC
few	NA	TRBJ2-3	TRBV4-1	CASSAIQATDTQYF	TGCGCCAGCAGCGCAATCCAAGCTACAGATACGCAGTATTTT
NA	TRBD2	TRBJ2-3	TRBV7-6	CASSLAGAVTDTQYF	TGTGCTAGCAGCTTAGCGGGAGCAGTGACAGATACGCAGTATTTT
many	NA	TRBJ1-5	TRBV18	CASSPEGGNQPQHF	TGTGCCAGCAGCCCCGAGGGGGGCAATCAGCCCCAGCATTTT
NA	NA	TRBJ2-2	TRBV7-2	CASSSTTGELFF	TGTGCCAGCAGCTCAACCACCGGGGAGCTGTTTTTT
NA	NA	TRBJ2-1	TRBV7-9	CASVTSSAYNEQFF	TGTGCCAGCGTTACTAGCTCGGCCTACAATGAGCAGTTCTTC
many	NA	TRBJ1-1	TRBV12-3/TRBV12-4	CASSPGTVNTEAFF	TGTGCCAGCTCACCCGGGACGGTGAACACTGAAGCTTTCTTT
NA	NA	TRBJ1-2	TRBV12-3/TRBV12-4	CASRPGANYGYTF	TGTGCCAGCCGCCCCGGGGCTAACTATGGCTACACCTTC
few	NA	TRBJ1-5	TRBV4-1	CASSQEAGSYSNQPQHF	TGCGCCAGCAGCCAAGAGGCAGGGAGCTATAGCAATCAGCCCCAGCATTTT
few	TRBD2	TRBJ2-7	TRBV4-1	CASSLLTSGISYEQYF	TGCGCCAGCAGCCTACTGACTAGCGGGATTTCCTACGAGCAGTACTTC
NA	NA	TRBJ2-1	TRBV7-9	CASSMVSYNEQFF	TGTGCCAGCAGCATGGTCTCCTACAATGAGCAGTTCTTC
many	NA	TRBJ1-4	TRBV7-2	CASSLGYGSEKLFF	TGTGCCAGCAGCTTAGGATATGGAAGTGAAAAACTGTTTTTT
many	TRBD1	TRBJ1-5	TRBV7-2	CASSSAGTGYQPQHF	TGTGCCAGCAGCTCGGCCGGGACAGGGTATCAGCCCCAGCATTTT
NA	TRBD2	TRBJ2-2	TRBV7-8	CASGQTSATTRNTGELFF	TGTGCCAGCGGGCAGACTAGCGCTACGACTCGGAACACCGGGGAGCTGTTTTTT
NA	TRBD1	TRBJ1-2	TRBV7-2	CASSWPGQGWYGYTF	TGTGCCAGCAGCTGGCCGGGACAGGGGTGGTATGGCTACACCTTC
NA	TRBD2	TRBJ2-3	TRBV4-3	CASSQLAGATDTQYF	TGCGCCAGCAGCCAACTAGCGGGGGCCACAGATACGCAGTATTTT
NA	TRBD2	TRBJ2-1	TRBV19	CASSPGGPGYNEQFF	TGTGCCAGTAGTCCGGGAGGGCCAGGGTACAATGAGCAGTTCTTC
NA	NA	TRBJ2-1	TRBV4-1	CASSQALYNEQFF	TGCGCCAGCAGCCAAGCTCTATACAATGAGCAGTTCTTC
NA	NA	TRBJ2-1	TRBV18	CASSPSSGIGSYNEQFF	TGTGCCAGCTCACCGTCTTCAGGGATCGGGTCCTACAATGAGCAGTTCTTC
few	TRBD1	TRBJ2-7	TRBV7-9	CASSFGTVSYEQYF	TGTGCCAGCAGCTTCGGGACAGTTTCCTACGAGCAGTACTTC
NA	TRBD1	TRBJ1-2	TRBV27	CASSHPGQLGGYTF	TGTGCCAGCAGTCATCCGGGACAGCTGGGGGGCTACACCTTC
NA	TRBD1	TRBJ1-5	TRBV18	CASSPGQGSRSAQPQHF	TGTGCCAGCTCCCCGGGACAGGGGAGTAGGTCCGCTCAGCCCCAGCATTTT
NA	NA	TRBJ1-1	TRBV7-9	CASSFWENTEAFF	TGTGCCAGCAGCTTTTGGGAGAACACTGAAGCTTTCTTT
once	NA	TRBJ2-3	TRBV27	CASTRSAGRGDKQYF	TGTGCCAGCACCCGCTCAGCCGGGAGAGGGGATAAGCAGTATTTT
NA	NA	TRBJ1-6	TRBV12-3/TRBV12-4	CASSSLRQGFNSPLHF	TGTGCCAGCAGTTCTCTACGGCAGGGTTTTAATTCACCCCTCCACTTT
few	NA	TRBJ2-3	TRBV19	CAISGSLTDTQYF	TGTGCCATCTCCGGGAGCCTCACAGATACGCAGTATTTT
few	TRBD1	TRBJ2-1	TRBV11-3	CASSRAGTGGNEQFF	TGTGCCAGCAGCCGCGCCGGGACAGGGGGCAATGAGCAGTTCTTC
few	NA	TRBJ2-1	TRBV7-9	CASSVTGPRDEQFF	TGTGCCAGCAGCGTTACCGGGCCCCGGGATGAGCAGTTCTTC
NA	TRBD1	TRBJ1-4	TRBV6-6	CASRAGQEPPRLFF	TGTGCCAGCAGGGCGGGACAGGAGCCTCCAAGACTGTTTTTT
NA	NA	TRBJ2-7	TRBV9	CASSPRLIAYEQYF	TGTGCCAGCAGCCCTCGACTGATAGCCTACGAGCAGTACTTC
once	NA	TRBJ1-1	TRBV12-3/TRBV12-4	CASSPKDMYTEAFF	TGTGCCAGCAGTCCCAAGGACATGTACACTGAAGCTTTCTTT
NA	NA	TRBJ1-2	TRBV6-1	CASSEQTGKVSRGYTF	TGTGCCAGCAGTGAACAAACAGGGAAGGTGTCGAGGGGCTACACCTTC
few	NA	TRBJ2-7	TRBV5-4	CASSLVMRADEQYF	TGTGCCAGCAGCTTGGTTATGAGGGCAGACGAGCAGTACTTC
NA	NA	TRBJ1-5	TRBV7-9	CASSRGDSNQPQHF	TGTGCCAGCAGCCGCGGGGATAGCAATCAGCCCCAGCATTTT
few	NA	TRBJ2-1	TRBV12-3/TRBV12-4	CASSSFGANDFF	TGTGCCAGCAGTTCCTTTGGGGCCAATGACTTCTTC
few	NA	TRBJ2-7	TRBV20-1	CSALGGAPIPYEQYF	TGCAGTGCCTTAGGCGGGGCCCCTATCCCCTACGAGCAGTACTTC
NA	NA	TRBJ2-3	TRBV6-2/TRBV6-3	CASSYGPRADTQYF	TGTGCCAGCAGTTACGGACCAAGGGCAGATACGCAGTATTTT
NA	TRBD1	TRBJ2-7	TRBV7-2	CASSPGTGWNYEQYF	TGTGCCAGCAGCCCGGGGACAGGGTGGAACTACGAGCAGTACTTC
NA	TRBD2	TRBJ2-7	TRBV19	CASSKLAGGLYEQYF	TGTGCCAGTAGTAAACTAGCGGGAGGACTCTACGAGCAGTACTTC
few	NA	TRBJ1-5	TRBV7-8	CASSPQGSSNQPQHF	TGTGCCAGCAGTCCACAGGGAAGCAGCAATCAGCCCCAGCATTTT
NA	NA	TRBJ2-2	TRBV6-2/TRBV6-3	CASRQTRSGAGELFF	TGTGCCAGCAGGCAGACCCGTAGTGGGGCCGGGGAGCTGTTTTTT
many	NA	TRBJ2-1	TRBV19	CASSILATKRENEQFF	TGTGCCAGTAGTATACTAGCGACCAAGAGAGAGAATGAGCAGTTCTTC
NA	TRBD2	TRBJ2-1	TRBV2	CASFQGGLGDNEQFF	TGTGCCAGCTTCCAAGGGGGACTAGGAGACAATGAGCAGTTCTTC
NA	NA	TRBJ1-2	TRBV20-1	CSARTVWRRSNYGYTF	TGCAGTGCTAGAACGGTTTGGCGCCGGTCTAACTATGGCTACACCTTC
NA	TRBD1	TRBJ1-1	TRBV29-1	CSVDRGQGNTEAFF	TGCAGCGTTGACCGGGGACAGGGGAACACTGAAGCTTTCTTT
many	NA	TRBJ1-2	TRBV29-1	CSVEDRGLGGSYGYTF	TGCAGCGTTGAAGACAGGGGTCTTGGGGGGTCCTATGGCTACACCTTC
NA	NA	TRBJ1-1	TRBV14	CASSQFKGELANTEAFF	TGTGCCAGCAGCCAATTTAAAGGGGAATTGGCGAACACTGAAGCTTTCTTT
NA	NA	TRBJ2-2	TRBV9	CASSVGGRIRNTGELFF	TGTGCCAGCAGCGTAGGCGGTCGTATTAGGAACACCGGGGAGCTGTTTTTT
many	TRBD2	TRBJ2-1	TRBV7-2	CASSLGTSGTSGFF	TGTGCCAGCAGCTTGGGGACTAGCGGTACCTCAGGGTTCTTC
once	NA	TRBJ2-2	TRBV4-1	CASSQEGAGAGELFF	TGCGCCAGCAGCCAAGAGGGGGCAGGGGCCGGGGAGCTGTTTTTT
few	NA	TRBJ2-7	TRBV18	CASSRPGTGLYEQYF	TGTGCCAGCTCACGACCCGGGACTGGTCTATACGAGCAGTACTTC
NA	TRBD1	TRBJ2-2	TRBV6-2/TRBV6-3	CASRPTGDGGELFF	TGTGCCAGCAGGCCGACAGGGGACGGCGGGGAGCTGTTTTTT
NA	TRBD2	TRBJ2-1	TRBV12-3/TRBV12-4	CASRQLAGVYNEQFF	TGTGCCAGCAGGCAACTAGCGGGAGTGTACAATGAGCAGTTCTTC
NA	NA	TRBJ1-5	TRBV5-1	CASNEGINQPQHF	TGCGCCAGCAACGAAGGAATCAATCAGCCCCAGCATTTT
few	NA	TRBJ2-6	TRBV11-2	CASAGWLSSGANVLTF	TGTGCCAGCGCCGGTTGGTTAAGCTCTGGGGCCAACGTCCTGACTTTC
few	NA	TRBJ2-7	TRBV4-3	CASSASPGPQNEQYF	TGCGCCAGCAGCGCGTCCCCGGGACCGCAGAACGAGCAGTACTTC
NA	TRBD1	TRBJ2-3	TRBV12-3/TRBV12-4	CASSQPGGSPLNTQYF	TGTGCCAGCAGTCAGCCAGGGGGCTCTCCACTGAATACGCAGTATTTT
NA	NA	TRBJ2-5	TRBV6-2/TRBV6-3	CASSYGQSLYQETQYF	TGTGCCAGCAGTTACGGACAGAGCTTGTACCAAGAGACCCAGTACTTC
NA	TRBD2	TRBJ2-2	TRBV7-2	CASSLKAGGSGELFF	TGTGCCAGCAGCTTAAAAGCGGGAGGCTCCGGGGAGCTGTTTTTT